This T cell receptor (beta chain) is drawn from a study of vaccination effects on CD4 cells after COVID-19. Overall study: After the second dose, samples were taken at median day 72.

Points on this clone: The antigen remains unidentified.

Ahead of sequencing, the ViraFEST assay grew antigen-specific CD4+ T cells using viral peptide pools. At the end of 9 to 11 days of culture, CD4+ T cells were isolated. Participants got two doses of BNT162b2 or mRNA-1273 vaccine. Testing of the vaccine recipients showed negative nucleocapsid antibodies and no prior SARS-CoV-2 infection. Half the medium was swapped for IL-2 medium on days 3 and 7. The data were produced by immunoSEQ multiplex PCR, yet TCRdb's version contains in-frame clones alone and is incomplete. The data show about 46,000 clones, 65% to 75% seen once. After removal of 4 bases from V and 8 bases from J, the junction contained 9 bases not matched to a gene. Germline V gives CDR1 GTSNPN, CDR2 SVGIG (reference sequence). This CDR3 has 13 amino acids. Regarding the study as a whole: Few convalescent patients, and no early post-infection timepoints, were available to the study.

The rearrangement links TRBV30 to TRBJ1-2; 8 bases line up with TRBD1. The specimen comprised CD4+ T cells from PBMCs cultured with HCoV-OC43 spike peptides, sampled after COVID-19 vaccination. As to subset: HCoV-OC43 spike overlapping peptide pool stimulation. The receptor's source is a human donor who received a COVID-19 vaccine. CDR3 sequence reads: CAWNQGARWGYTF. The CDR3 DNA sequence: TGTGCCTGGAACCAGGGGGCACGATGGGGCTACACCTTC.